The present T cell receptor (beta chain) was sequenced within a study of T cell responses to AZD1222 COVID-19 vaccine. TCRdb's copy holds only in-frame clones and misses some; the assay was immunoSEQ multiplex PCR. The sample consists of about 170,000 clones, approximately 90% of them appearing once. Germline values: CDR1 LNHNV, CDR2 YYDKDF (reference sequence). CDR3 length equals 17 residues. The V and J ends lost 0 bases and 4 bases, in that order; junction bases with no gene match: 7. V is TRBV15 and J is TRBJ2-3; TRBD2 aligns across 10 bases. This specimen was peripheral blood, taken 28 days after the second AZD1222 dose. The TCR was taken from an adult who received the AZD1222 COVID-19 vaccine. In DNA, the CDR3 is TGTGCCACCAGCAGAGACTTAGCGGGGGGAGGGGCAGATACGCAGTATTTT. Protein sequence: CATSRDLAGGGADTQYF.